This TCR beta chain was sequenced during a study of T cell responses to AZD1222 COVID-19 vaccine. Trimming took 0 bases from V and 6 from J, leaving 15 bases between them. The CDR3 covers 16 residues. The germline V gene has CDR1 MRHNA and CDR2 SNTAGT. The study, taken as a whole, reports: At baseline, seropositivity was found in only five or six AZD1222 recipients. After two AZD1222 doses, spike-specific TCR breadth and depth rose versus day 0. The sample set comprised mostly white British donors with more females, and clonal diversity was possibly underestimated.

TCRdb keeps only in-frame clones here, not all; method: immunoSEQ multiplex PCR. The top ten clones hold 3.8% of a sample with about 150,000 clones, roughly nine tenths of them seen once. In its sample, this clone was seen once. Its target is not known. This specimen consisted of peripheral blood, obtained 28 days after the second AZD1222 dose. The TCR sequence derives from an adult who received the AZD1222 COVID-19 vaccine. The gene calls are TRBV6-4 and TRBJ1-5, with D perhaps TRBD1 (6 bases). The CDR3 bases are TGTGCCAGCAGTGACTCAGGACAGAGGGCCGGTCAGCCCCAGCATTTT. Its protein is CASSDSGQRAGQPQHF.